What follows are 21 T cell receptor beta chains derived from one specimen sequenced in a study of human T cells and chemical hapten exposure. One entry per CDR3 protein results from TCRdb running MiXCR on the RACE reads. The sample has some 120,000 distinct CDR3 sequences, 9.5% to 13% seen once. Indicated time point: patch test 1, 2 weeks after DPC sensitization. Treatment of the sample: therapeutic diphenylcyclopropenone sensitization with weekly scalp DPC. The starting material was whole blood, obtained in connection with sensitization to the hapten diphenylcyclopropenone (DPC). The source of these receptors is a woman aged 45-65 years with alopecia areata. Some clones in this sample may be carry-over from other donors' samples.

This clonotype was seen at least ten times. This sequence joins TRBV20-1 and TRBJ2-7, with 14 bases matching TRBD2. The CDR3 length is 18 residues. Germline loops: CDR1 DFQATT, CDR2 SNEGSKA (reference sequence). V shed 1 base, J shed 0 bases, and the junction held 8 bases outside the gene matches. In DNA form, the CDR3 reads TGCAGTGCTAGAGGGGGGACTAGCGGGAGACGCTACTCCTACGAGCAGTACTTC. Protein sequence: CSARGGTSGRRYSYEQYF.

Many counts were recorded for this clonotype. The V call is TRBV29-1, the J call TRBJ2-7, with D perhaps matching TRBD1 (5 bases). Trimming removed 7 bases from V and 10 bases from J, with 20 bases in between. The CDR3 covers 12 residues. The germline V gene has CDR1 SQVTM and CDR2 ANQGSEA. CDR3 sequence (DNA): TGCAGCGGAACAGGTCCCGATCCCCAACAGTACTTC. Protein product: CSGTGPDPQQYF.

This clonotype has ten or more counts. The CDR3 region has the DNA TGCGCCAGCAGCACCGGGACGGCGTCCGGAAACACCATATATTTT. Its translation: CASSTGTASGNTIYF. The chain is built from TRBV5-1 and TRBJ1-3; possibly TRBD1 for D (5 bases). V was cut by 4 bases and J by 4 bases, with 15 bases left in between. CDR1 and CDR2 from the germline V gene are SGHRS and YFSETQ. The CDR3 runs 15 residues.

This clonotype appeared many times. V gene TRBV6-5 combines with J gene TRBJ2-1, with D unclear. The germline V gene encodes CDR1 MNHEY and CDR2 SVGAGI. This CDR3 region has 15 residues. V was cut by 2 bases and J by 7 bases, with 15 bases left in between. The DNA of the CDR3 is TGTGCCAGCAGTTACCAGATACGGTTGGTGAATGAGCAGTTCTTC. This translates into CASSYQIRLVNEQFF.

This clonotype was counted a few times. The CDR3 DNA sequence: TGTGCCAGCAGTTTTTCAGTGAGCAATGAGCAGTTCTTC. Residues: CASSFSVSNEQFF. V gene TRBV12-3 or TRBV12-4 combines with J gene TRBJ2-1; D uncertain. V lost 3 bases and J 6 bases, leaving 9 bases between the germline ends. This CDR3 spans 13 amino acids.

The CDR3 region is CSAQTSGRMDTQYF. Here the CDR3 DNA reads TGCAGTGCTCAGACTAGCGGGAGGATGGATACGCAGTATTTT. The chain is built from TRBV20-1 and TRBJ2-3; 13 bases align to TRBD2. Trimming cost V 5 bases and J 6 bases; bases outside gene matches: 5. CDR3 length: 14 amino acids. CDR1 is DFQATT, CDR2 SNEGSKA, per germline (reference sequence).

The chain carries TRBV10-3 and TRBJ1-5; D is unclear. Trimming removed 4 bases from V and 5 bases from J, with 15 bases in between. Germline V gene data show CDR1 as ENHRY and CDR2 as SYGVKD. The CDR3 covers 15 residues. For the CDR3, the DNA is TGTGCCATCAGTGCGGGGATGTCCGTGGATCAGCCCCAGCATTTT. Protein product: CAISAGMSVDQPQHF.

This clonotype was seen repeatedly, ten times or more. The V and J genes are TRBV20-1 and TRBJ1-5, with unresolved D. The CDR3 is 12 amino acids. Trimming shortened V by 2 bases and J by 4 bases, and 6 bases separated the two germline ends. Germline assignment: CDR1 DFQATT and CDR2 SNEGSKA (reference sequence). CDR3 nucleotides: TGCAGTGCTAGAACAAATAATCAGCCCCAGCATTTT. This translates into CSARTNNQPQHF.

This clonotype occurred many times. The chain employs TRBV5-5 and TRBJ1-5, with a tentative D call TRBD1 (5 bases). The V gene's germline CDR1 is SGHKS and CDR2 YYEKEE (reference sequence). The CDR3 covers 15 residues. V was cut by 2 bases and J by 5 bases, with 14 bases left in between. CDR3 amino acids: CASSLSPRDDQPQHF. As DNA, the CDR3 is TGTGCCAGCAGCTTATCGCCTCGGGACGATCAGCCCCAGCATTTT.

This clonotype was found many times. The CDR3, as DNA: TGTGCCAGCAGTTACGGGGGCGACTATGGCTACACCTTC. It yields the protein CASSYGGDYGYTF. This chain uses TRBV6-6 with TRBJ1-2, with a possible D match to TRBD1 (6 bases). The CDR3 runs to 13 residues. Germline V gives CDR1 MNHNY, CDR2 SVGAGI (reference sequence). The V end was cut by 2 bases, the J end by 3 bases, with 7 bases between.

This clonotype was seen ten or more times. The CDR3 is CASSKDSGANVLTF. The CDR3 bases are TGTGCCAGCAGCAAGGACTCTGGGGCCAACGTCCTGACTTTC. The V call is TRBV13, the J call TRBJ2-6; D ambiguous. CDR1 is PRHDT, CDR2 FYEKMQ, per germline (reference sequence). The CDR3 runs to 14 residues. The germline V and J ends were trimmed by 5 bases and 0 bases, with 5 bases remaining between them.

This clonotype was observed a handful of times. V is TRBV28 and J is TRBJ2-5; D perhaps matches TRBD2 (6 bases). V dropped 6 bases and J dropped 2 bases, with 10 bases sitting between them. The CDR3 has 13 residues. From germline, CDR1 is MDHEN and CDR2 SYDVKM. CDR3 sequence: CASRMGTQETQYF. The CDR3 nucleotides are TGTGCCAGCAGAATGGGGACTCAAGAGACCCAGTACTTC.

This clonotype was detected ten times or more. The rearrangement joins TRBV7-2 to TRBJ2-2; D is unresolved. Germline CDR1 and CDR2: SGHTA and FQGNSA. Trimming pared 5 bases from V and 8 bases from J, leaving 9 bases between. The CDR3 has 12 amino acids. CDR3 sequence: CASSLNEGELFF. The CDR3 DNA follows: TGTGCCAGCAGCCTCAATGAGGGGGAGCTGTTTTTT.

V and J are TRBV28 and TRBJ1-1; no clear D. The V gene's germline CDR1 is MDHEN and CDR2 SYDVKM. V lost 2 bases to trimming and J lost 0 bases, with 10 bases between them. CDR3 size: 15 residues. CDR3 DNA sequence: TGTGCCAGCAGTTTAAGGCGGACCATGAACACTGAAGCTTTCTTT. As protein: CASSLRRTMNTEAFF.

The chain recombines TRBV6-2 or TRBV6-3 with TRBJ1-1; D unclear. CDR1 is MNHEY and CDR2 is SVGEGT in the germline V gene. The CDR3 contains 16 residues. Trimming removed 6 bases from V and 1 base from J, with 18 bases in between. CDR3 residues: CASRKSMQAQNTEAFF. CDR3 DNA sequence: TGTGCCAGCAGAAAGTCTATGCAGGCTCAGAACACTGAAGCTTTCTTT.

CDR3 residues: CASSPRTGVNTEAFF. The CDR3 DNA reads TGTGCCAGCTCACCTCGGACAGGGGTGAACACTGAAGCTTTCTTT. The chain combines TRBV18 with TRBJ1-1; 9 bases are shared with TRBD1. The CDR3 extends over 15 amino acids. Germline V gene data show CDR1 as KGHSH and CDR2 as LQKENI. Germline trimming cut 3 bases from V and 0 bases from J; bases unmatched to any gene: 2.

The chain employs TRBV27 and TRBJ1-5, with D possibly TRBD1 on 5 matching bases. The CDR3 is 15 amino acids. The V end lost 6 bases, the J end lost 6 bases, and 18 bases lay between the germline ends. Germline V gives CDR1 MNHEY, CDR2 SMNVEV (reference sequence). The CDR3 sequence: CASSHRGQVGQPQHF. The CDR3 DNA follows: TGTGCCAGCAGCCACCGTGGACAAGTCGGTCAGCCCCAGCATTTT.

This clonotype was seen ten or more times. The chain recombines TRBV5-5 with TRBJ2-1; maybe TRBD2 (5 bases). The CDR3 spans 15 residues. Between the trimmed V and J ends, which lost 4 bases and 0 bases, there was a span of 11 bases. CDR1 is SGHKS, CDR2 YYEKEE, per germline (reference sequence). CDR3 residues: CASSPGIPSYNEQFF. The CDR3 nucleotides read TGTGCCAGCAGCCCCGGGATTCCCTCCTACAATGAGCAGTTCTTC.

As to this clonotype: Given a much more abundant clone one base away, this may be a read error. The chain has TRBV4-2 and TRBJ1-2, with D perhaps matching TRBD1 (5 bases). Germline V gene lookup returns CDR1 LGHNA and CDR2 YNFKEQ. This CDR3 has 14 residues. The CDR3 region has the DNA TGTGCCAGCAGCCCAGGGACGGCTAACTATGGCTTCACCTTC. Its protein product is CASSPGTANYGFTF.

This chain joins TRBV18 and TRBJ2-2; TRBD1 agrees at 7 bases. The J segment lost 2 bases and the V segment lost 2 bases, leaving 11 bases of the junction unmatched. Germline V gives CDR1 KGHSH, CDR2 LQKENI. This CDR3 comprises 18 residues. CDR3 coding DNA: TGTGCCAGCTCACCATCCCTGGAACAGGGGCGAAACACCGGGGAGCTGTTTTTT. This encodes CASSPSLEQGRNTGELFF.

V usage is TRBV10-3 and J usage is TRBJ2-7; D uncertain. The V gene lost 0 bases and the J gene lost 3 bases, with 9 bases spanning the gap. The germline CDR1 and CDR2 sequences are ENHRY and SYGVKD. The CDR3 runs 14 residues. CDR3: CAISESKRDYEQYF. The CDR3 bases are TGTGCCATCAGTGAGTCGAAAAGGGACTACGAGCAGTACTTC.